This T cell receptor (beta chain) was identified during a study of T cells in women clearing cervical HPV infection. A note on this clone: Read sequence stops 3 residues before the CDR3 end, and the germline J gene provides the missing end.

The assay was immunoSEQ multiplex PCR, and TCRdb's table has in-frame clones only and misses some. The ten top clones account for about 4.6%, within a sample of around 19,000 clones. The germline V gene encodes CDR1 SGHVS and CDR2 FNYEAQ. The CDR3 sequence is 14 residues long. V gene TRBV7-6 combines with J gene TRBJ1-2; D possibly corresponds to TRBD1 (6 bases). The receptor's source is a woman aged 18 to 75 with a cervical HPV16 infection that either progressed to CIN3+ or cleared (not recorded which). The sample was blood buffy coat. The CDR3 protein is CASSLGQAFNDYTF. CDR3 DNA (partial): TGTGCCAGCAGCTTAGGACAGGCTTTCAATGAC.